One sample yielded the 31 T cell receptor beta chains listed below, sequenced in a study of Tregs in tolerant kidney transplant recipients. Sequenced by immunoSEQ multiplex PCR; TCRdb stores in-frame clones only, minus some. In the table there are 40,000 to 50,000 clones, roughly nine tenths of which are singletons. The sequencing input was Tregs from blood. These receptor sequences come from a human donor in good health.

The chain couples TRBV6-5 to TRBJ1-5; a weak D match, TRBD1 (5 bases). The germline CDR1 and CDR2 sequences are MNHEY and SVGAGI. The germline V and J ends were trimmed by 11 bases and 0 bases, with 14 bases remaining between them. The CDR3 has 14 amino acids. CDR3 protein: CAGSGGYSNQPQHF. For the CDR3, the DNA is TGTGCCGGCTCGGGGGGATATAGCAATCAGCCCCAGCATTTT.

The chain couples TRBV7-8 to TRBJ2-3; TRBD1 matches at 9 bases. V shed 5 bases, J shed 5 bases, and the junction held 8 bases outside the gene matches. This CDR3 spans 15 amino acids. From germline, CDR1 is SGHVS and CDR2 FQNEAQ. The CDR3: CASSQQGARGDTQYF. In DNA form, the CDR3 reads TGTGCCAGCAGCCAACAGGGGGCGCGGGGAGATACGCAGTATTTT.

This chain joins TRBV19 and TRBJ1-1; 8 nucleotides match TRBD1. The V gene's germline CDR1 is LNHDA and CDR2 SQIVND (reference sequence). With V trimmed by 10 bases and J by 3 bases, 7 bases remained unmatched. The CDR3 covers 13 residues. The CDR3 nucleotides read TGTGCCACCGCCAGGGGGCCCTACACTGAAGCTTTCTTT. It yields the protein CATARGPYTEAFF.

J is TRBJ1-1 and V is TRBV9; D possibly corresponds to TRBD1 (5 bases). The V gene lost 4 bases and the J gene lost 10 bases, with 17 bases spanning the gap. Germline values: CDR1 SGDLS, CDR2 YYNGEE. This CDR3 region has 13 residues. Written as DNA, the CDR3 is TGTGCCAGCAGCAAAGGTGGGGGTTGGGGAGCTTTCTTT. Its translation: CASSKGGGWGAFF.

The gene calls are TRBV20-1 and TRBJ2-7; 8 bases line up with TRBD1. The CDR3 totals 11 residues. Germline V gene sequence: CDR1 DFQATT, CDR2 SNEGSKA (reference sequence). With V trimmed by 6 bases and J by 5 bases, 3 bases remained unmatched. This CDR3 is CSARQGHEQYF. The CDR3 DNA reads as TGCAGTGCCAGACAGGGGCACGAGCAGTACTTC.

The chain links TRBV7-9 to TRBJ1-3; 9 positions match TRBD1. This CDR3 is 15 amino acids long. Germline CDR1 SEHNR, CDR2 FQNEAQ (reference sequence). The J segment lost 5 bases and the V segment lost 0 bases, leaving 2 bases of the junction unmatched. In DNA, the CDR3 is TGTGCCAGCAGCTTAGCGGGACAGGGAAGAAACACCATATATTTT. Its translation is CASSLAGQGRNTIYF.

CDR3 DNA sequence: TGTGCCAGCAGCCTAAGTACAGGGCTCTCTGGAAACACCATATATTTT. This gives the protein CASSLSTGLSGNTIYF. This sequence joins TRBV7-6 and TRBJ1-3; possibly TRBD1 for D (6 bases). Trimming removed 5 bases from V and 0 bases from J, with 14 bases in between. CDR1 is SGHVS and CDR2 is FNYEAQ in the germline V gene. This CDR3 has 16 residues.

V gene TRBV5-1 combines with J gene TRBJ2-5, with 9 bases that match TRBD1. The J call is in doubt because the DNA end fits TRBJ2-7 better. This CDR3 is built from 13 residues. Germline-derived CDR1 and CDR2 are SGHRS and YFSETQ. The CDR3 region has the DNA TGCGCCGGACAGGGGACGAGCTCCTACGAGCAGTACTTC. Amino acids: CAGQGTSSYEQYF.

The chain couples TRBV5-6 to TRBJ2-5, with TRBD1 identical over 8 bases. The J call may be in error: the DNA end matches TRBJ2-7 better. CDR3 length equals 17 residues. Germline CDR1 SGHDT, CDR2 YYEEEE. CDR3 protein: CASSLGGWGTGSYEQYF. The CDR3 bases are TGTGCCAGCAGCTTGGGAGGTTGGGGGACAGGTTCCTACGAGCAGTACTTC.

This chain connects TRBV15 to TRBJ2-5, with 7 bases identical to TRBD1. This CDR3 is 15 amino acids long. The V gene end was trimmed by 2 bases and the J gene end by 7 bases; junction bases not matched to a gene: 10. CDR1 LNHNV and CDR2 YYDKDF come from the germline V gene (reference sequence). The chain's CDR3 is CATSRLRDSVPTQYF. CDR3 DNA: TGTGCCACCAGCAGACTCCGGGACAGTGTTCCGACCCAGTACTTC. Complete variable domain (other parts from reference TRBV15 and TRBJ2-5): DAMVIQNPRYQVTQFGKPVTLSCSQTLNHNVMYWYQQKSSQAPKLLFHYYDKDFNNEADTPDNFQSRRPNTSFCFLDIRSPGLGDTAMYLCATSRLRDSVPTQYFGPGTRLLVL.

The CDR3 loop reads CASSFGGGAYNEQFF. The CDR3 coding sequence is TGCGCCAGCAGCTTCGGGGGTGGGGCTTACAATGAGCAGTTCTTC. This rearrangement joins TRBV5-1 to TRBJ2-1; D may be TRBD2 (6 bases). V was clipped by 2 bases and J by 4 bases, with 13 bases between them. The CDR3 consists of 15 residues. Germline CDR1 reads SGHRS; CDR2 reads YFSETQ.

The V gene is TRBV20-1, the J gene TRBJ1-1; D is undetermined. Germline-derived CDR1 and CDR2 are DFQATT and SNEGSKA (reference sequence). This CDR3 is 11 amino acids long. Deletions cut 5 bases from V and 4 bases from J, with 8 bases between. CDR3 in DNA: TGCAGTGCTTCCTCGGCCACTGAAGCTTTCTTT. Translated, it gives CSASSATEAFF.

The rearrangement links TRBV19 to TRBJ1-2; a weak D match, TRBD1 (5 bases). This CDR3 region has 12 residues. Trimming removed 10 bases from V and 3 bases from J, with 12 bases in between. Germline assignment: CDR1 LNHDA and CDR2 SQIVND (reference sequence). Written as DNA, the CDR3 is TGTGCCACCAAGCCGGGGGACTATGGCTACACCTTC. Amino acid sequence: CATKPGDYGYTF. The full variable domain, in which reference TRBV19 and TRBJ1-2 provide the parts outside the CDR3, is DGGITQSPKYLFRKEGQNVTLSCEQNLNHDAMYWYRQDPGQGLRLIYYSQIVNDFQKGDIAEGYSVSREKKESFPLTVTSAQKNPTAFYLCATKPGDYGYTFGSGTRLTVV.

This clone is a singleton in its sample. The V gene is TRBV6-1, the J gene TRBJ2-5; perhaps TRBD2 as D (6 bases). The germline V and J ends were trimmed by 7 bases and 5 bases, with 17 bases remaining between them. Germline V gene lookup returns CDR1 MNHNS and CDR2 SASEGT. This CDR3 is built from 14 residues. The CDR3 loop reads CASTGTLTRETQYF. The CDR3 bases are TGTGCCAGCACTGGGACTCTCACGAGGGAGACCCAGTACTTC.

The CDR3 region has the DNA TGTGCCAGCAGCTCCTATGGGCAGGGGAACGAAAAACTGTTTTTT. It encodes CASSSYGQGNEKLFF. V is TRBV11-2 and J is TRBJ1-4; possibly TRBD1 for D (6 bases). Germline V gene lookup returns CDR1 SGHAT and CDR2 FQNNGV. The V gene lost 4 bases and the J gene lost 8 bases, with 17 bases spanning the gap. The CDR3 spans 15 residues.

The genes are TRBV27 and TRBJ1-2; 7 positions agree with TRBD1. Per the germline V gene, CDR1 is MNHEY and CDR2 is SMNVEV (reference sequence). V shed 1 base and J 2 bases; nucleotides not matched to a gene: 4. CDR3 size: 15 residues. CDR3 sequence: CASSLLGRGNYGYTF. CDR3 nucleotide sequence: TGTGCCAGCAGTTTATTGGGCAGGGGGAACTATGGCTACACCTTC.

The chain recombines TRBV7-8 with TRBJ2-7; 9 bases agree with TRBD1. The CDR3 is made up of 15 amino acids. CDR1 SGHVS and CDR2 FQNEAQ come from the germline V gene. Trimming cost V 5 bases and J 7 bases; bases outside gene matches: 12. CDR3 sequence reads: CASSTRTGASEEQYF. In DNA, the CDR3 is TGTGCCAGCAGCACCCGGACAGGGGCTTCCGAGGAGCAGTACTTC.

This clone is a singleton in its sample. This chain uses TRBV5-1 with TRBJ2-5; perhaps TRBD1 as D (6 bases). V lost 2 bases, J lost 2 bases, and 16 bases lay in between. The CDR3 is 16 amino acids. Per germline, CDR1 SGHRS and CDR2 YFSETQ. The CDR3 protein is CASSFGQRNLQETQYF. DNA of the CDR3: TGCGCCAGCAGCTTCGGACAGAGGAACCTACAAGAGACCCAGTACTTC.

This chain links TRBV6-5 with TRBJ2-7; D might be TRBD2 (5 bases). Germline loops: CDR1 MNHEY, CDR2 SVGAGI. CDR3 length equals 15 residues. Trimming took 2 bases from V and 0 from J, leaving 11 bases between them. This chain's CDR3 is CASSYLGLTSYEQYF. CDR3 DNA sequence: TGTGCCAGCAGTTACCTAGGACTGACCTCCTACGAGCAGTACTTC.

The chain couples TRBV30 to TRBJ1-1, with a weak D call TRBD1 (6 bases). The ends were cut back, 3 bases at V and 4 bases at J, with 12 bases in the middle. The CDR3 spans 13 residues. Per germline, CDR1 GTSNPN and CDR2 SVGIG (reference sequence). CDR3 sequence: CAWRWSRGTEAFF. CDR3 in DNA: TGTGCCTGGAGGTGGTCCAGGGGCACTGAAGCTTTCTTT.

The chain uses TRBV18 and TRBJ2-5; 15 bases line up with TRBD2. The J call may be mistaken, given a closer DNA end match to TRBJ2-7. Germline V gene lookup returns CDR1 KGHSH and CDR2 LQKENI. This CDR3 is 18 amino acids long. In DNA form, the CDR3 reads TGTGCCAGCTCATCCACCGGACTAGCGGGAGGGCCTCCCTACGAGCAGTACTTC. This encodes CASSSTGLAGGPPYEQYF.

Comments on this clone: The sample has other DNA sequences that encode this CDR3 too. The rearrangement joins TRBV9 to TRBJ2-3; TRBD2 matches 11 bases. The CDR3 loop spans 19 amino acids. Germline loops: CDR1 SGDLS, CDR2 YYNGEE. J was trimmed by 8 bases and V by 5 bases; bases with no gene match: 22. CDR3 DNA sequence: TGTGCCAGCAGTGCAACCCCTTGGACTAGCGGGTGGGCCGATAGTACGCAGTATTTT. Its protein is CASSATPWTSGWADSTQYF.

This chain uses TRBV5-4 with TRBJ2-2; weak D call: TRBD2 (5 bases). CDR1 is SGHNT, CDR2 YYREEE, per germline (reference sequence). V lost 5 bases to trimming and J lost 0 bases, with 14 bases between them. The CDR3 consists of 16 residues. CDR3 residues: CASSLYAGSNTGELFF. The CDR3 DNA reads TGTGCCAGCAGTTTATACGCGGGTTCGAACACCGGGGAGCTGTTTTTT.

To note about this clone: Other DNA sequences of this sample code for an identical CDR3. This chain links TRBV5-6 with TRBJ2-3; D gene ambiguous. Trimming shortened V by 2 bases and J by 1 base, and 5 bases separated the two germline ends. There are 13 residues in the CDR3. Germline loops: CDR1 SGHDT, CDR2 YYEEEE. The CDR3 protein is CASSLERTDTQYF. CDR3 coding DNA: TGTGCCAGCAGCTTAGAACGCACAGATACGCAGTATTTT.

The chain couples TRBV20-1 to TRBJ2-3; D remains unclear. V gave up 4 bases and J gave up 10 bases, with 12 bases separating them. Germline CDR1 DFQATT, CDR2 SNEGSKA (reference sequence). This CDR3 region has 11 residues. The CDR3 region is CSANPDVAQYF. The CDR3 region has the DNA TGCAGTGCTAACCCAGATGTGGCGCAGTATTTT.

This chain joins TRBV19 and TRBJ1-1; D uncertain. Germline V gives CDR1 LNHDA, CDR2 SQIVND (reference sequence). The V end lost 1 base, the J end lost 0 bases, and 9 bases lay between the germline ends. The CDR3 sequence is 15 residues long. The chain's CDR3 is CASSIVRALNTEAFF. The CDR3 DNA follows: TGTGCCAGTAGTATAGTAAGGGCCTTGAACACTGAAGCTTTCTTT.

The chain links TRBV15 to TRBJ2-7; D is perhaps TRBD1 (5 bases). Germline assignment: CDR1 LNHNV and CDR2 YYDKDF (reference sequence). The CDR3 extends over 15 amino acids. The germline V and J ends were trimmed by 1 base and 5 bases, with 15 bases remaining between them. The CDR3 region is CATSRGGRSKDEQYF. For the CDR3, the DNA is TGTGCCACCAGCAGAGGGGGCAGGTCGAAGGACGAGCAGTACTTC. The full variable domain, rest sourced from reference TRBV15 and TRBJ2-7, is DAMVIQNPRYQVTQFGKPVTLSCSQTLNHNVMYWYQQKSSQAPKLLFHYYDKDFNNEADTPDNFQSRRPNTSFCFLDIRSPGLGDTAMYLCATSRGGRSKDEQYFGPGTRLTVT.

The rearrangement uses TRBV5-4 and TRBJ2-7; 15 bases are shared with TRBD2. Germline V lookup: CDR1 SGHNT, CDR2 YYREEE (reference sequence). The CDR3 runs 18 residues. V was clipped by 6 bases and J by 0 bases; unmatched bases: 10. For the CDR3, the DNA is TGTGCCAGCACCGAGGGACTAGCGGGAGGACTGAGCTCCTACGAGCAGTACTTC. As protein: CASTEGLAGGLSSYEQYF.

This chain links TRBV18 with TRBJ1-2; no reliable D call. This CDR3 comprises 13 residues. Trimming removed 3 bases at V and 4 bases at J, with 9 bases between. Looked up from germline, CDR1 is KGHSH and CDR2 is LQKENI. CDR3 bases: TGTGCCAGCTCACCTTATCAGGCCTATGGCTACACCTTC. Translation gives CASSPYQAYGYTF.

This clone came up a few times. The V and J genes are TRBV6-5 and TRBJ2-1; 12 nucleotides line up with TRBD2. The germline gives CDR1 MNHEY, CDR2 SVGAGI. The CDR3 covers 15 residues. V lost 6 bases, J lost 9 bases, and 9 bases stayed unmatched. The CDR3 reads CASSLRRTSGVEQFF. CDR3 in DNA: TGTGCCAGCAGCCTACGCCGGACTAGCGGGGTTGAGCAGTTCTTC.

The J gene is TRBJ1-3, the V gene TRBV5-1; a weak D match, TRBD1 (5 bases). CDR1 and CDR2 (germline): SGHRS, YFSETQ. The CDR3 runs to 16 residues. V was cut by 2 bases and J by 0 bases, with 12 bases left in between. CDR3 in DNA: TGCGCCAGCAGCTTTGGAGGGGCTCGCTCTGGAAACACCATATATTTT. It translates to CASSFGGARSGNTIYF. Full variable domain (missing parts from reference TRBV5-1 and TRBJ1-3): KAGVTQTPRYLIKTRGQQVTLSCSPISGHRSVSWYQQTPGQGLQFLFEYFSETQRNKGNFPGRFSGRQFSNSRSEMNVSTLELGDSALYLCASSFGGARSGNTIYFGEGSWLTVV.